Below, 27 T cell receptor beta chains from the same sample are listed, as sequenced in a study of PD-1 blockade in classical Hodgkin lymphoma. Time point given: cycle 4 day 1 (C4D1), after 5 to 7 weeks of nivolumab. Relapse was seen in all patients after autologous stem cell transplantation, and brentuximab vedotin exposure was variable. Method: immunoSEQ multiplex PCR; TCRdb's copy keeps in-frame clones and lacks some. The sample gives around 93,000 clones, around 78% of which show up once; 9.4% is in the top ten. The input for sequencing was peripheral blood mononuclear cells (PBMCs), taken before the fourth cycle of nivolumab. The origin of the receptors is a human donor with classical Hodgkin lymphoma.

The CDR3 DNA reads as TGTGCCATCAATCAGGGGCCCAGATTCTATGGCTACACCTTC. Its protein product is CAINQGPRFYGYTF. The chain couples TRBV10-3 to TRBJ1-2; possibly TRBD1 for D (6 bases). The V gene lost 7 bases and the J gene lost 4 bases, with 16 bases spanning the gap. Germline V gene data show CDR1 as ENHRY and CDR2 as SYGVKD. The CDR3 spans 14 residues.

This clone has a single count. Its ends do not fully match the called genes, so a read error is possible. This chain uses TRBV7-7 with TRBJ1-2, with D possibly being TRBD1 (5 bases). The CDR3 spans 15 residues. CDR1 is SSHAT, CDR2 FNYEAQ, per germline (reference sequence). The CDR3 nucleotides read TGTGCTAGCAGCTTATGGGCAGGGCGATGCTATGGCTACACCTTC. Protein sequence: CASSLWAGRCYGYTF.

This sequence joins TRBV28 and TRBJ1-2, with a weak D call TRBD1 (6 bases). The CDR3 length is 18 residues. The germline V gene has CDR1 MDHEN and CDR2 SYDVKM. The V and J ends lost 2 bases and 4 bases respectively, with 23 bases between them. The CDR3 reads CASSLQGRRTGASYGYTF. The CDR3 bases are TGTGCCAGCAGTTTACAGGGGAGGAGGACGGGAGCGAGCTATGGCTACACCTTC.

This clone was counted many times. The CDR3 DNA reads TGTGCCAGCAGCTTTAGACAGCTTAATGAAAAACTGTTTTTT. Its protein is CASSFRQLNEKLFF. The rearrangement uses TRBV7-2 and TRBJ1-4; D possibly corresponds to TRBD1 (5 bases). V was pared by 3 bases and J by 4 bases, with 9 bases between. The germline V gene has CDR1 SGHTA and CDR2 FQGNSA. The CDR3 extends over 14 amino acids.

The CDR3 here is CASMSTGAPQETQYF. DNA for the CDR3: TGCGCCAGCATGTCCACAGGGGCCCCTCAGGAGACCCAGTACTTC. The V gene is TRBV5-1, the J gene TRBJ2-5; 7 bases line up with TRBD1. The CDR3 runs 15 residues. Germline V gene lookup returns CDR1 SGHRS and CDR2 YFSETQ. After removal of 6 bases from V and 5 bases from J, the junction contained 13 bases not matched to a gene.

The CDR3 region has the DNA TGCGCCAGCAGCTTGGTACAGGGGCCAGATACGCAGTATTTT. It yields the protein CASSLVQGPDTQYF. V gene TRBV5-1 combines with J gene TRBJ2-3; 7 bases align to TRBD1. V lost 0 bases to trimming and J lost 4 bases; unmatched junction nucleotides: 2. The germline CDR1 and CDR2 sequences are SGHRS and YFSETQ. CDR3 size: 14 residues.

V and J are TRBV6-5 and TRBJ2-5; TRBD2 agrees at 9 bases. CDR1 MNHEY and CDR2 SVGAGI come from the germline V gene. Unmatched junction bases numbered 10, after V lost 6 bases and J lost 5 bases. The CDR3 loop spans 15 amino acids. CDR3 amino acids: CASRVGTSSRETQYF. CDR3 sequence (DNA): TGTGCCAGCAGGGTGGGGACTAGCTCAAGGGAGACCCAGTACTTC.

The chain has TRBV10-3 and TRBJ2-3; TRBD2 aligns across 10 bases. The CDR3 consists of 14 residues. Germline V lookup: CDR1 ENHRY, CDR2 SYGVKD. V shed 7 bases and J 6 bases; nucleotides not matched to a gene: 7. CDR3 loop: CAIKSGGAGDTQYF. CDR3 nucleotides: TGTGCCATCAAGAGCGGGGGGGCCGGGGATACGCAGTATTTT.

The genes are TRBV5-1 and TRBJ2-1, with a possible D match to TRBD1 (6 bases). Germline V lookup: CDR1 SGHRS, CDR2 YFSETQ. Trimming pared 1 base from V and 9 bases from J, leaving 11 bases between. This CDR3 contains 13 residues. CDR3 DNA sequence: TGCGCCAGCAGCTTGTCAGGGGTCGGTGAGCAGTTCTTC. This translates into CASSLSGVGEQFF.

The chain combines TRBV4-1 with TRBJ2-7, with no clear D. The V end was cut by 0 bases, the J end by 4 bases, with 7 bases between. Germline loops: CDR1 MGHRA, CDR2 YSYEKL. This CDR3 has 13 amino acids. The CDR3 sequence: CASSQDSLYEQYF. CDR3 DNA: TGCGCCAGCAGCCAAGATTCCCTATACGAGCAGTACTTC.

The genes are TRBV7-2 and TRBJ1-1; no firm D call. The V and J ends lost 8 bases and 1 base respectively, with 11 bases between them. Looked up from germline, CDR1 is SGHTA and CDR2 is FQGNSA. The CDR3 is 13 residues long. The CDR3 nucleotides read TGTGCCAGCGGTGGACTTGGGAACACTGAAGCTTTCTTT. Its translation is CASGGLGNTEAFF.

This rearrangement joins TRBV5-1 to TRBJ2-2; 11 positions match TRBD2. In germline, CDR1 is SGHRS, CDR2 YFSETQ. The trim removed 4 bases at V and 4 bases at J, leaving 6 bases unmatched. The CDR3 consists of 16 residues. The CDR3 bases are TGCGCCAGCAGCCCCAGACTAGCGGGGTTCACCGGGGAGCTGTTTTTT. Its translation: CASSPRLAGFTGELFF. Using reference TRBV5-1 and TRBJ2-2 for the parts outside the CDR3, the full variable domain is KAGVTQTPRYLIKTRGQQVTLSCSPISGHRSVSWYQQTPGQGLQFLFEYFSETQRNKGNFPGRFSGRQFSNSRSEMNVSTLELGDSALYLCASSPRLAGFTGELFFGEGSRLTVL.

There are a few counts of this clone. The gene calls are TRBV7-2 and TRBJ2-3; possible D gene TRBD2, 6 bases. Trimming shortened V by 1 base and J by 2 bases, and 7 bases separated the two germline ends. The CDR3 sequence is 14 residues long. The germline V gene encodes CDR1 SGHTA and CDR2 FQGNSA. The CDR3 DNA follows: TGTGCCAGCAGCTTAGGGGACTTCACAGATACGCAGTATTTT. It is translated as CASSLGDFTDTQYF.

V gene TRBV7-8 combines with J gene TRBJ2-7; 9 nucleotides agree with TRBD2. Trimming at V came to 5 bases and at J to 0 bases, leaving 14 bases not matched to a gene. The CDR3 sequence is 18 residues long. Per germline, CDR1 SGHVS and CDR2 FQNEAQ. In DNA, the CDR3 is TGTGCCAGCAGCCGAGTAAGGGGCGGGGGGGTCCGCTCCTACGAGCAGTACTTC. Encoded protein: CASSRVRGGGVRSYEQYF.

The table lists this clone with a few counts. The CDR3 reads CASSLKSVETQYF. The CDR3 DNA follows: TGTGCCAGCAGCCTCAAGTCGGTTGAGACCCAGTACTTC. This sequence joins TRBV11-2 and TRBJ2-5; D is unclear. This CDR3 has 13 residues. Germline V gene sequence: CDR1 SGHAT, CDR2 FQNNGV. The V and J ends lost 5 bases and 5 bases respectively, with 12 bases between them.

This clone was seen more than once but under ten times. This chain joins TRBV10-2 and TRBJ2-2; 9 bases map to TRBD1. In germline, CDR1 is WSHSY, CDR2 SAAADI. CDR3 length: 14 amino acids. J was trimmed by 4 bases and V by 7 bases; bases with no gene match: 4. The CDR3: CASTHRGRTGELFF. The CDR3 DNA is TGCGCCAGCACCCACAGGGGGCGCACCGGGGAGCTGTTTTTT.

The J gene is TRBJ1-5, the V gene TRBV18, with D perhaps matching TRBD1 (6 bases). Trimming cost V 5 bases and J 5 bases, with 10 bases left between them. Germline assignment: CDR1 KGHSH and CDR2 LQKENI. The CDR3 has 13 amino acids. The CDR3 reads CASSLGQDQPQHF. The CDR3 nucleotides are TGTGCCAGCTCATTGGGACAAGATCAGCCCCAGCATTTT.

The chain has TRBV6-6 and TRBJ2-5; 7 bases map to TRBD2. Trimming removed 2 bases from V and 1 base from J; junction bases left unmatched: 4. The CDR3 spans 15 residues. The V gene's germline CDR1 is MNHNY and CDR2 SVGAGI (reference sequence). The CDR3 DNA is TGTGCCAGCAGTTACAAGGCTAGCGGCCAAGAGACCCAGTACTTC. This translates into CASSYKASGQETQYF.

V is TRBV27 and J is TRBJ2-1; D tentatively fits TRBD1 or TRBD2 (5 bases each). This CDR3 has 16 residues. The V end lost 0 bases, the J end lost 7 bases, and 16 bases lay between the germline ends. The germline gives CDR1 MNHEY, CDR2 SMNVEV (reference sequence). CDR3 sequence reads: CASSLSAGRVTNEQFF. For the CDR3, the DNA is TGTGCCAGCAGTTTATCGGCAGGGAGAGTAACAAATGAGCAGTTCTTC.

In this sample, this clone turned up a few times. This chain links TRBV5-1 with TRBJ2-7, with 9 bases lining up with TRBD1. The junction had 5 bases not matched to a gene; V was cut back by 4 bases and J by 3 bases. This CDR3 has 14 residues. Germline V lookup: CDR1 SGHRS, CDR2 YFSETQ. CDR3 sequence: CASSGPGQGYEQYF. CDR3 coding DNA: TGCGCCAGCAGCGGACCGGGACAGGGCTACGAGCAGTACTTC.

The chain recombines TRBV2 with TRBJ2-7; D not certain. CDR3 length equals 12 residues. V was shortened by 7 bases and J by 0 bases, with 7 bases between the two germline ends. Germline values: CDR1 SNHLY, CDR2 FYNNEI. CDR3 protein: CASTLSSYEQYF. The CDR3, as DNA: TGTGCCAGCACCTTGAGCTCCTACGAGCAGTACTTC.

The chain couples TRBV5-1 to TRBJ2-7, with D possibly being TRBD2 (6 bases). CDR3 length: 15 residues. The V gene lost 4 bases and the J gene lost 0 bases, with 14 bases spanning the gap. The germline V gene encodes CDR1 SGHRS and CDR2 YFSETQ. For the CDR3, the DNA is TGCGCCAGCAGCGCCACCGGGACTCTCTCCTACGAGCAGTACTTC. It yields the protein CASSATGTLSYEQYF.

The V call is TRBV7-9, the J call TRBJ2-1, with D possibly being TRBD1 (5 bases). The CDR3 length is 15 residues. V shed 1 base and J shed 5 bases, with 12 bases lying between them. Germline assignment: CDR1 SEHNR and CDR2 FQNEAQ (reference sequence). CDR3 DNA: TGTGCCAGCAGCTTAGATAGGGGCGCAAACAATGAGCAGTTCTTC. Translation: CASSLDRGANNEQFF.

The V and J genes are TRBV7-2 and TRBJ1-5; TRBD1 matches 10 bases. From germline, CDR1 is SGHTA and CDR2 FQGNSA. V shed 5 bases, J shed 4 bases, and the junction held 5 bases outside the gene matches. The CDR3 extends over 15 amino acids. The CDR3 DNA follows: TGTGCCAGCAGCCGGGGACAGGGGATAAATCAGCCCCAGCATTTT. It codes for CASSRGQGINQPQHF.

The chain recombines TRBV29-1 with TRBJ2-7; 10 bases are a match to TRBD2. The CDR3 runs to 18 residues. Per germline, CDR1 SQVTM and CDR2 ANQGSEA. J lost 2 bases, V lost 4 bases, and 17 bases had no gene match. CDR3 DNA: TGCAGCGTTGTCCGGGGGGTGCTAGCGGGAGTGTCCACCTACGAGCAGTACTTC. Translating it yields CSVVRGVLAGVSTYEQYF.

The chain combines TRBV21-1 with TRBJ2-3; the listed D gene, TRBD1, was not tested against the DNA. TRBV21-1 is a pseudogene. This CDR3 contains 16 residues. This chain's CDR3 is CASSKRTRQGTDTQYF. For the CDR3, the DNA is TGTGCCAGCAGCAAAAGGACCAGACAGGGCACAGATACGCAGTATTTT.

V usage is TRBV5-4 and J usage is TRBJ1-4; maybe TRBD1 (5 bases). Germline CDR1 reads SGHNT; CDR2 reads YYREEE (reference sequence). The CDR3 length is 12 residues. Trimming took off 0 bases at V and 8 bases at J, with 5 bases between the two ends. CDR3 bases: TGTGCCAGCAGCTTGGGGGACGAAAAACTGTTTTTT. The encoded protein is CASSLGDEKLFF.